This passage covers 13 T cell receptor beta chains from one sample sequenced in a study of circulating and synovial CD4+ cells in juvenile arthritis. The data were produced by immunoSEQ multiplex PCR, yet TCRdb's version contains in-frame clones alone and is incomplete. There are 1,500 or so clones in the sample; 95% to 96% occur only once, and roughly 2.7% lies in the top ten. The sequencing input was CD4+ T cells from synovial fluid. The receptors come from a human donor with juvenile idiopathic arthritis.

CDR3 DNA sequence: TGTGCCAGTAGTAAGACTAGCGGGAGCACAGATACGCAGTATTTT. Residues: CASSKTSGSTDTQYF. This rearrangement joins TRBV19 to TRBJ2-3, with 10 bases aligning to TRBD2. CDR3 length: 15 residues. Germline CDR1 LNHDA, CDR2 SQIVND (reference sequence). J lost 0 bases, V lost 4 bases, and 1 base had no gene match. Looking up the rest from reference TRBV19 and TRBJ2-3 gives the full variable domain: DGGITQSPKYLFRKEGQNVTLSCEQNLNHDAMYWYRQDPGQGLRLIYYSQIVNDFQKGDIAEGYSVSREKKESFPLTVTSAQKNPTAFYLCASSKTSGSTDTQYFGPGTRLTVL.

The rearrangement uses TRBV10-3 and TRBJ1-1, with TRBD1 matching over 8 bases. Germline V gene sequence: CDR1 ENHRY, CDR2 SYGVKD. Trimming at V came to 2 bases and at J to 2 bases, leaving 7 bases not matched to a gene. The CDR3 spans 16 residues. The chain's CDR3 is CAISEGPGTGNTEAFF. Written as DNA, the CDR3 is TGTGCCATCAGTGAGGGCCCCGGGACAGGCAACACTGAAGCTTTCTTT.

The chain employs TRBV7-9 and TRBJ1-4; D uncertain. Germline CDR1 and CDR2: SEHNR and FQNEAQ (reference sequence). The CDR3 contains 15 residues. V gave up 1 base and J gave up 8 bases, with 14 bases separating them. CDR3 loop: CASSLGEESREKLFF. CDR3 DNA: TGTGCCAGCAGCTTAGGGGAGGAGTCAAGAGAAAAACTGTTTTTT.

The chain uses TRBV30 and TRBJ1-3; perhaps TRBD1 as D (5 bases). The germline CDR1 and CDR2 sequences are GTSNPN and SVGIG (reference sequence). CDR3 length equals 16 residues. V was clipped by 2 bases and J by 7 bases, with 21 bases between them. The CDR3 here is CAWSPLNAAGGNTIYF. The CDR3 coding sequence is TGTGCCTGGAGTCCCCTGAATGCTGCGGGGGGGAACACCATATATTTT. Using reference TRBV30 and TRBJ1-3 for the parts outside the CDR3, the full variable domain is SQTIHQWPATLVQPVGSPLSLECTVEGTSNPNLYWYRQAAGRGLQLLFYSVGIGQISSEVPQNLSASRPQDRQFILSSKKLLLSDSGFYLCAWSPLNAAGGNTIYFGEGSWLTVV.

This chain links TRBV15 with TRBJ2-7; 10 bases align to TRBD2. V was clipped by 4 bases and J by 4 bases; unmatched bases: 10. Germline V gives CDR1 LNHNV, CDR2 YYDKDF (reference sequence). CDR3 length: 16 amino acids. The CDR3 sequence: CATSTVASSGSYEQYF. For the CDR3, the DNA is TGTGCCACCAGCACTGTCGCCTCTAGCGGGAGTTACGAGCAGTACTTC.

This chain uses TRBV29-1 with TRBJ2-5; a weak D match, TRBD2 (6 bases). Germline V CDR1 and CDR2: SQVTM, ANQGSEA. This CDR3 is 13 amino acids long. V was pared by 4 bases and J by 4 bases, with 13 bases between. Written as DNA, the CDR3 is TGCAGCGTTGGGGGGGTGGGGCCAGAGACCCAGTACTTC. Amino acids: CSVGGVGPETQYF.

This clone was seen only once. The chain links TRBV9 to TRBJ1-2; 7 bases agree with TRBD1. The CDR3 is 14 residues long. The germline V gene has CDR1 SGDLS and CDR2 YYNGEE. V lost 3 bases to trimming and J lost 7 bases; unmatched junction nucleotides: 9. This CDR3 is CASSGSRGQSGYTF. CDR3 nucleotide sequence: TGTGCCAGCAGCGGGAGTAGGGGGCAATCTGGCTACACCTTC.

The chain combines TRBV7-2 with TRBJ2-3, with 7 bases lining up with TRBD2. CDR1 is SGHTA and CDR2 is FQGNSA in the germline V gene. There are 14 residues in the CDR3. V shed 4 bases and J 4 bases; nucleotides not matched to a gene: 5. The CDR3 bases are TGTGCCAGCAGCTCCGGACTAGTTCCAGATACGCAGTATTTT. Translated: CASSSGLVPDTQYF. Full variable domain (outside the CDR3, taken from reference TRBV7-2 and TRBJ2-3): GAGVSQSPSNKVTEKGKDVELRCDPISGHTALYWYRQSLGQGLEFLIYFQGNSAPDKSGLPSDRFSAERTGGSVSTLTIQRTQQEDSAVYLCASSSGLVPDTQYFGPGTRLTVL.

The gene calls are TRBV5-1 and TRBJ1-3; D is unclear. The CDR3 totals 14 residues. V was shortened by 0 bases and J by 0 bases, with 4 bases between the two germline ends. In germline, CDR1 is SGHRS, CDR2 YFSETQ. CDR3 nucleotides: TGCGCCAGCAGCTTGGCCAGCTCTGGAAACACCATATATTTT. Translation gives CASSLASSGNTIYF. Full variable domain (outside the CDR3, taken from reference TRBV5-1 and TRBJ1-3): KAGVTQTPRYLIKTRGQQVTLSCSPISGHRSVSWYQQTPGQGLQFLFEYFSETQRNKGNFPGRFSGRQFSNSRSEMNVSTLELGDSALYLCASSLASSGNTIYFGEGSWLTVV.

The J gene is TRBJ1-5, the V gene TRBV21-1; the DNA was not compared with TRBD1, the D call given in the table. TRBV21-1 counts as a pseudogene. The CDR3 has 18 amino acids. The CDR3 sequence is CASSSPGQSQGGNQPQHF. CDR3 in DNA: TGTGCCAGCAGCAGTCCGGGACAGTCACAAGGGGGCAATCAGCCCCAGCATTTT.

CDR3 region: CASSISSGRRETQYF. The DNA for the CDR3 is TGTGCCAGTAGTATTTCTAGCGGGAGGAGAGAGACCCAGTACTTC. The chain joins TRBV19 to TRBJ2-5; 11 positions agree with TRBD2. Germline V gene sequence: CDR1 LNHDA, CDR2 SQIVND (reference sequence). The CDR3 spans 15 residues. The V gene end was trimmed by 3 bases and the J gene end by 4 bases; junction bases not matched to a gene: 4.

About this clone itself: The junction shows a germline mismatch at one end, possibly a read error. The chain links TRBV18 to TRBJ2-7; the D is unclear. Per the germline V gene, CDR1 is KGHSH and CDR2 is LQKENI. This CDR3 contains 13 residues. CDR3 loop: CASPPPQTYEQYF. For the CDR3, the DNA is TGTGCCAGCCCACCACCACAAACCTACGAGCAGTACTTC. The full variable domain, rest sourced from reference TRBV18 and TRBJ2-7, is NAGVMQNPRHLVRRRGQEARLRCSPMKGHSHVYWYRQLPEEGLKFMVYLQKENIIDESGMPKERFSAEFPKEGPSILRIQQVVRGDSAAYFCASPPPQTYEQYFGPGTRLTVT.

The chain uses TRBV4-2 and TRBJ1-2; D is unclear. V was trimmed by 0 bases and J by 1 base, leaving 9 bases between them. Germline V CDR1 and CDR2: LGHNA, YNFKEQ. This CDR3 is built from 15 residues. CDR3 sequence reads: CASSQDRRVNYGYTF. The CDR3 bases are TGTGCCAGCAGCCAAGATCGGAGAGTTAACTATGGCTACACCTTC.